Following are 5 T cell receptor beta chains from one sample sequenced in a study of T-cell reconstitution after alpha-beta-depleted transplantation in children. It was with unique molecular identifiers that the TCRbeta library was prepared. TCRdb used MiXCR to reprocess the PCR reads, holding one entry per CDR3 protein. The sample has 90,000 to 130,000 distinct CDR3 sequences, 6.4% seen once. Sequenced here: PBMCs, mostly from graft donor cells, sampled 360 days after TCRalphabeta/CD19-depleted stem cell transplant. The source is a male patient under 10 years old who had a stem cell transplant for acute lymphoblastic leukemia, so the T cells may come from the graft donor.

Worth noting for this clonotype: The junction departs from germline at one end; a sequencing error may be responsible. The chain joins TRBV7-7 to TRBJ2-5; TRBD2 is a possible D gene (6 bases). CDR1 and CDR2 from the germline V gene are SSHAT and FNYEAQ (reference sequence). The CDR3 totals 15 residues. This CDR3 is CASSLGGKIQETQYF. Here the CDR3 DNA reads TGTGCTAGCAGCTTAGGCGGGAAAATACAAGAGACCCAGTACTTC.

This chain connects TRBV5-6 to TRBJ1-2; the D gene is possibly TRBD1 (5 bases). The germline gives CDR1 SGHDT, CDR2 YYEEEE. Trimming shortened V by 2 bases and J by 3 bases, and 11 bases separated the two germline ends. The length of the CDR3 is 14 residues. As DNA, the CDR3 is TGTGCCAGCAGCTTCCAGGGATCGGACTATGGCTACACCTTC. Protein product: CASSFQGSDYGYTF.

The chain uses TRBV3-1 and TRBJ2-7; TRBD2 agrees at 11 bases. CDR1 LGHDT and CDR2 YNNKEL come from the germline V gene (reference sequence). The CDR3 is made up of 18 amino acids. The CDR3 nucleotides are TGTACCATCAGTTCGGGACTAGCGGCGCCGTTGAGCTCCTACGAGCAGTACTTC. Amino acid sequence: CTISSGLAAPLSSYEQYF.

This clonotype was counted between two and nine times. The J gene is TRBJ1-2, the V gene TRBV19; D call uncertain. The CDR3 loop spans 13 amino acids. The ends were cut back, 5 bases at V and 5 bases at J, with 12 bases in the middle. Germline assignment: CDR1 LNHDA and CDR2 SQIVND (reference sequence). This CDR3 reads CASSSGRGYGYTF. In DNA, the CDR3 is TGTGCCAGTAGTTCAGGCAGAGGGTATGGCTACACCTTC.

This clonotype was seen repeatedly, ten times or more. This chain links TRBV9 with TRBJ1-2; 10 bases match TRBD1. Germline CDR1 is SGDLS and CDR2 is YYNGEE. The CDR3 is 16 amino acids. Germline trimming cut 3 bases from V and 0 bases from J; bases unmatched to any gene: 5. For the CDR3, the DNA is TGTGCCAGCAGCGCGGACAGGGGGTCAGCTAACTATGGCTACACCTTC. It yields the protein CASSADRGSANYGYTF.